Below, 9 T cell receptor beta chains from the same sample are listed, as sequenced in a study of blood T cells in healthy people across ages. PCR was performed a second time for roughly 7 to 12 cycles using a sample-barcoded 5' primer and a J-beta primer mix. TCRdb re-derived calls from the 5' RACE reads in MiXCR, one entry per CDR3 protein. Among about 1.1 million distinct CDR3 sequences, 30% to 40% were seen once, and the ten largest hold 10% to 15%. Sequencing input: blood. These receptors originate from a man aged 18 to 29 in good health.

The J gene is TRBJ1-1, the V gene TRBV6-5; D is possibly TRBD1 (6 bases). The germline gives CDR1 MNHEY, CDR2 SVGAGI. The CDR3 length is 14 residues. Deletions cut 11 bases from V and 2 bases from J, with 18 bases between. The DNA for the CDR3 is TGTGCCGGCACGTCTGACAGGTACAACACTGAAGCTTTCTTT. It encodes CAGTSDRYNTEAFF.

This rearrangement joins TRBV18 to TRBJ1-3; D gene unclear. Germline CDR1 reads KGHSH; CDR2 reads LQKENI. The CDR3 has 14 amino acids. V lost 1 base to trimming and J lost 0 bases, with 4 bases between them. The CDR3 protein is CASSPQDSGNTIYF. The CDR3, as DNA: TGTGCCAGCTCACCACAGGACTCTGGAAACACCATATATTTT.

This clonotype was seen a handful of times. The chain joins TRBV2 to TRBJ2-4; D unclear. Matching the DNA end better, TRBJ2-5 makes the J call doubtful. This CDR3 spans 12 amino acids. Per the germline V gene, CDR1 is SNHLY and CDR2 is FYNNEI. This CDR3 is CASSDLMETQYF. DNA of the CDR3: TGTGCCAGCAGTGATCTTATGGAGACCCAGTACTTC.

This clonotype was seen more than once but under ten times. CDR3 amino acids: CASSPSWGGGPVYNEQFF. CDR3 sequence (DNA): TGCGCCAGCAGCCCTTCATGGGGGGGGGGGCCGGTCTACAATGAGCAGTTCTTC. The genes are TRBV4-3 and TRBJ2-1, with D perhaps matching TRBD2 (7 bases). This CDR3 comprises 18 residues. Trimming took 4 bases from V and 3 from J, leaving 22 bases between them. Per the germline V gene, CDR1 is LGHNA and CDR2 is YSLEER.

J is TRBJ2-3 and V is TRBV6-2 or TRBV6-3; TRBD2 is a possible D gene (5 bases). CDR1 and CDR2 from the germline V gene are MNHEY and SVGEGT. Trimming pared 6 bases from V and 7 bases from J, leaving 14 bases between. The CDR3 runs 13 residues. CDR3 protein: CASSPLGLNTQYF. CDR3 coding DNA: TGTGCCAGCAGCCCCCTCGGACTGAATACGCAGTATTTT.

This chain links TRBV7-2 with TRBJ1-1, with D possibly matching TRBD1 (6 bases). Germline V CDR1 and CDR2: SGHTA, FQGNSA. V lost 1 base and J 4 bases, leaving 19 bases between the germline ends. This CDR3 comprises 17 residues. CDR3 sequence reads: CASSLVVWRGTGTEAFF. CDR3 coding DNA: TGTGCCAGCAGCTTAGTAGTTTGGAGGGGGACGGGCACTGAAGCTTTCTTT.

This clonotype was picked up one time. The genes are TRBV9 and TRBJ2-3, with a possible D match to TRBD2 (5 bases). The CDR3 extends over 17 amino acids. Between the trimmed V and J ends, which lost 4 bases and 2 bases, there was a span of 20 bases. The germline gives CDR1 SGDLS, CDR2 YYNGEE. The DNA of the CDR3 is TGTGCCAGCAGCATCCATGCCGGGGAAAATAACACAGATACGCAGTATTTT. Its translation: CASSIHAGENNTDTQYF.

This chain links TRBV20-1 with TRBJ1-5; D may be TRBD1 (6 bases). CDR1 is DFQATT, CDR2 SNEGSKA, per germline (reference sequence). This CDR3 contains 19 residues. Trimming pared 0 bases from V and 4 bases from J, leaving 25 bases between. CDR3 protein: CSARDGSSRGRSYNQPQHF. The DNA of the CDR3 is TGCAGTGCTAGAGATGGGTCGAGTCGGGGGCGCTCCTATAATCAGCCCCAGCATTTT.

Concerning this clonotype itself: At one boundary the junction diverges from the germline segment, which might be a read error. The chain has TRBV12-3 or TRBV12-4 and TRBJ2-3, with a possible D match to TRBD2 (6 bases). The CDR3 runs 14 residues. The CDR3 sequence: CARSLPGRGDTQYF. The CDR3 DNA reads TGTGCCAGGAGTTTACCCGGGCGGGGCGATACGCAGTATTTT.